These 18 T cell receptor beta chains were sequenced from one sample in a study of molecular identifiers for immune sequencing clone quantification. TCRdb passed the PCR reads through MiXCR, listing each CDR3 protein once. The sample lists 40,000 to 65,000 distinct CDR3 sequences, roughly a third seen once, with 3% to 4% in the top ten. The material sequenced was naive CD8+ T cells from blood, with Jurkat cell RNA spiked in. Subset denoted: FACS-sorted CD8+CD4-CCR7+CD45RA+ naive T cells. These receptors were obtained from a human donor in good health. Some libraries in this study had Jurkat cell RNA spiked in.

To note about this clonotype: This likely comes from a read error, as the CDR3 has no conserved phenylalanine or tryptophan at its end. The J gene is TRBJ2-2, the V gene TRBV4-2, with 11 nucleotides matching TRBD2. The CDR3 extends over 15 amino acids. Germline V gives CDR1 LGHNA, CDR2 YNFKEQ. J lost 7 bases, V lost 3 bases, and 4 bases had no gene match. CDR3 residues: CASSHTSGRGGELFY. The CDR3 DNA reads as TGTGCCAGCAGCCACACTAGCGGGAGAGGCGGGGAGCTGTTTTAT.

Only a few counts were recorded for this clonotype. The chain combines TRBV7-9 with TRBJ2-1; 11 bases fit TRBD2. The J segment lost 4 bases and the V segment lost 1 base, leaving 12 bases of the junction unmatched. The CDR3 extends over 19 amino acids. CDR1 is SEHNR, CDR2 FQNEAQ, per germline (reference sequence). For the CDR3, the DNA is TGTGCCAGCAGCTTAGGGGCCCCAAAAACTAGCGGGAGTTACAATGAGCAGTTCTTC. This encodes CASSLGAPKTSGSYNEQFF.

This chain links TRBV4-1 with TRBJ2-3, with D maybe TRBD2 (5 bases). The CDR3 extends over 16 amino acids. Germline CDR1 reads MGHRA; CDR2 reads YSYEKL. Trimming pared 0 bases from V and 2 bases from J, leaving 12 bases between. In nucleotides, the CDR3 is TGCGCCAGCAGCCAAGATACGGGGAGCTACACAGATACGCAGTATTTT. Translating it yields CASSQDTGSYTDTQYF.

With regard to this clonotype: A read error may explain this, as a much larger clone is one base away. The genes are TRBV27 and TRBJ2-7; D gene uncertain. Trimming left V 8 bases short and J 7 bases short, with 15 bases between. This CDR3 has 12 amino acids. Germline CDR1 is MNHEY and CDR2 is SMNVEV (reference sequence). CDR3 sequence reads: CASGLSRWEQYF. The CDR3 coding sequence is TGTGCCAGCGGATTATCGCGCTGGGAGCAGTACTTC.

The chain has TRBV7-9 and TRBJ2-5, with D uncertain. V lost 1 base and J 2 bases, leaving 5 bases between the germline ends. Germline assignment: CDR1 SEHNR and CDR2 FQNEAQ (reference sequence). The CDR3 consists of 13 residues. In nucleotides, the CDR3 is TGTGCCAGCAGCTTAGTTCGTCAAGAGACCCAGTACTTC. Encoded protein: CASSLVRQETQYF.

The chain couples TRBV28 to TRBJ2-6; TRBD1 matches 11 bases. CDR1 is MDHEN, CDR2 SYDVKM, per germline. This CDR3 has 18 amino acids. The V and J ends lost 6 bases and 1 base, in that order; junction bases with no gene match: 8. CDR3 bases: TGTGCCAGCAGACTCCGGGACAGGGGGTTATCTGGGGCCAACGTCCTGACTTTC. This codes for CASRLRDRGLSGANVLTF.

This clonotype showed up just once. The CDR3 region has the DNA TGTGCCAGCAGTGAAAGGGGACACACAGACTACGAGCAGTACTTC. Translation: CASSERGHTDYEQYF. The chain employs TRBV6-1 and TRBJ2-7; maybe TRBD1 (6 bases). This CDR3 has 15 amino acids. Germline V gene sequence: CDR1 MNHNS, CDR2 SASEGT. The V gene lost 2 bases and the J gene lost 3 bases, with 14 bases spanning the gap.

Worth noting for this clonotype: The CDR3 carries no conserved terminal phenylalanine or tryptophan, so it likely arises from a read error. V gene TRBV15 combines with J gene TRBJ1-1; TRBD1 matches at 8 bases. The CDR3 runs 14 residues. The germline CDR1 and CDR2 sequences are LNHNV and YYDKDF (reference sequence). The V gene end was trimmed by 3 bases and the J gene end by 4 bases; junction bases not matched to a gene: 4. The CDR3 DNA follows: TGTGCCACCAGCAGTGAACAGGGGGGCACTGAAGCTTTCTTA. Its translation: CATSSEQGGTEAFL.

With respect to this clonotype: A read error may explain this, as a much larger clone is one base away. The rearrangement joins TRBV28 to TRBJ1-5; D gene unclear. The V gene lost 4 bases and the J gene lost 9 bases, with 7 bases spanning the gap. CDR3 size: 11 residues. CDR1 is MDHEN, CDR2 SYDVKM, per germline. The CDR3 DNA sequence: TGTGCCAGCAGTTATGGTCGGCCCCAGCATTTT. Protein product: CASSYGRPQHF. Using reference TRBV28 and TRBJ1-5 for the parts outside the CDR3, the full variable domain is DVKVTQSSRYLVKRTGEKVFLECVQDMDHENMFWYRQDPGLGLRLIYFSYDVKMKEKGDIPEGYSVSREKKERFSLILESASTNQTSMYLCASSYGRPQHFGDGTRLSIL.

With regard to this clonotype: It may be a read error: a sequence one base away is much more abundant. A read error is likely, as this CDR3 ends without the conserved phenylalanine or tryptophan. The rearrangement joins TRBV27 to TRBJ1-1, with a tentative D call TRBD1 (5 bases). V was trimmed by 5 bases and J by 7 bases, leaving 14 bases between them. Germline loops: CDR1 MNHEY, CDR2 SMNVEV (reference sequence). The CDR3 covers 13 residues. The chain's CDR3 is CASSGAVNHEAFI. The CDR3 DNA sequence: TGTGCCAGCAGTGGGGCAGTTAATCATGAAGCTTTCATT.

This clonotype has at least ten counts. This chain joins TRBV6-5 and TRBJ1-1; D ambiguous. Germline loops: CDR1 MNHEY, CDR2 SVGAGI. The V end was cut by 2 bases, the J end by 2 bases, with 12 bases between. The CDR3 is 15 residues long. The CDR3: CASSYRESRNTEAFF. CDR3 bases: TGTGCCAGCAGTTACAGGGAATCTAGAAACACTGAAGCTTTCTTT.

As concerns this clonotype: A read error may be the cause here, since a much bigger clone is one base away. The chain couples TRBV7-9 to TRBJ2-7; D gene uncertain. The J call may be mistaken, given a closer DNA end match to TRBJ2-1. Germline CDR1 and CDR2: SEHNR and FQNEAQ (reference sequence). This CDR3 spans 9 amino acids. This chain's CDR3 is CASPDEQFF. CDR3 DNA: TGTGCCAGCCCCGACGAGCAGTTCTTC.

There are many counts of this clonotype. V is TRBV7-6 and J is TRBJ2-7, with D perhaps matching TRBD2 (6 bases). Germline loops: CDR1 SGHVS, CDR2 FNYEAQ. CDR3 length: 15 residues. Trimming left V 0 bases short and J 3 bases short, with 12 bases between. The CDR3 region is CASSLAGGPIYEQYF. DNA of the CDR3: TGTGCCAGCAGCTTAGCGGGAGGACCGATCTACGAGCAGTACTTC.

The chain combines TRBV6-6 with TRBJ1-5; the D is unclear. Per the germline V gene, CDR1 is MNHNY and CDR2 is SVGAGI (reference sequence). Trimming took off 0 bases at V and 7 bases at J, with 10 bases between the two ends. The CDR3 sequence is 14 residues long. CDR3 protein: CASSYSSFEQPQHF. The DNA of the CDR3 is TGTGCCAGCAGTTACTCAAGTTTTGAACAGCCCCAGCATTTT.

This clonotype was detected a few times. The chain recombines TRBV28 with TRBJ2-5; possibly TRBD1 for D (6 bases). The germline V gene has CDR1 MDHEN and CDR2 SYDVKM. The V end was cut by 5 bases, the J end by 5 bases, with 12 bases between. The CDR3 has 13 residues. Written as DNA, the CDR3 is TGTGCCAGCAGTATCCGGGACAAGGAGACCCAGTACTTC. Translation: CASSIRDKETQYF.

About this clonotype itself: This sequence may be a read error, since a much larger clone differs from it by one base. The CDR3 end shows no conserved phenylalanine or tryptophan, and so a read error is likely. This chain joins TRBV27 and TRBJ1-1; 12 bases are shared with TRBD1. This CDR3 is 14 amino acids long. Looked up from germline, CDR1 is MNHEY and CDR2 is SMNVEV (reference sequence). The V segment lost 5 bases and the J segment 8 bases; nucleotides outside the gene matches: 6. In nucleotides, the CDR3 is TGTGCCAGCAGTCCGGGACAGGGGGCCGCGGAAGCTTTCTAT. This gives the protein CASSPGQGAAEAFY.

For this clonotype: This may be a read error: a much more frequent sequence differs by one nucleotide. The rearrangement joins TRBV13 to TRBJ2-2; D perhaps matches TRBD1 (6 bases). The CDR3 runs 16 residues. Germline CDR1 and CDR2: PRHDT and FYEKMQ (reference sequence). Deletions cut 8 bases from V and 0 bases from J, with 16 bases between. For the CDR3, the DNA is TGTGCCAGCGGCAAAGAGGACAGCACGAACACCGGGGAGCTGTTTTTT. Translation gives CASGKEDSTNTGELFF.

This clonotype was detected only a few times. The chain is built from TRBV20-1 and TRBJ2-3; D call uncertain. In germline, CDR1 is DFQATT, CDR2 SNEGSKA (reference sequence). The CDR3 loop spans 12 amino acids. Trimming pared 6 bases from V and 6 bases from J, leaving 13 bases between. The DNA of the CDR3 is TGCAGTGCGGCTTATGGAGTGGATACGCAGTATTTT. This gives the protein CSAAYGVDTQYF.